This T cell receptor (beta chain) was recovered during a study of blood T cells in healthy people across ages. General study results and limits: More naive CD4+ cells and higher diversity were found in long-lived than in aged donors. In the absence of known donor CMV status, changes in expanded clonotypes were possibly confounded.

The use of a sample-barcoded 5' primer and a J-beta primer mix characterized a second PCR of about 7 to 12 cycles. TCRdb passed the 5' RACE reads through MiXCR, listing each CDR3 protein once. The sample includes hundreds of thousands of distinct CDR3 sequences, 56% of them seen just once. Each donor gave 9 to 10 milliliters of peripheral blood. About this clonotype: Its antigen is unidentified.

The CDR3 has 12 amino acids. V lost 3 bases and J 13 bases, leaving 15 bases between the germline ends. The sample consisted of blood. The source of this sequence is a man in his forties or fifties in good health. The rearrangement uses TRBV12-3 or TRBV12-4 and TRBJ1-2; a possible D gene is TRBD1 (5 bases). CDR3 protein: CASSFRQIESTF. The CDR3, as DNA: TGTGCCAGCAGTTTTCGACAGATCGAGAGCACCTTC.